These 29 T cell receptor beta chains were all obtained from the same sample, sequenced in a study of T-cell reconstitution after alpha-beta-depleted transplantation in children. Unique molecular identifiers tagged the TCRbeta library. TCRdb re-called the PCR reads with MiXCR, one entry per CDR3 protein. This table holds around 400,000 distinct CDR3 sequences, around 21% found once. The sample consisted of PBMCs from the stem cell graft donor, taken from the stem cell graft. These receptors were obtained from a human donor who donated a stem cell graft to a child with acute myeloid leukemia.

There are many counts of this clonotype. The V call is TRBV20-1, the J call TRBJ2-3, with 10 positions matching TRBD2. Germline lookup yields CDR1 DFQATT and CDR2 SNEGSKA (reference sequence). Unmatched junction bases numbered 19, after V lost 3 bases and J lost 1 base. The CDR3 length is 20 residues. The CDR3 region has the DNA TGCAGTGCTAGCCCCCTAAGACCCGAGCGGGAGGGCCTGGGCACAGATACGCAGTATTTT. Translating gives CSASPLRPEREGLGTDTQYF.

This clonotype was seen more than once but under ten times. The chain is built from TRBV20-1 and TRBJ2-1; D is possibly TRBD1 (5 bases). Trimming removed 3 bases at V and 8 bases at J, with 23 bases between. CDR1 is DFQATT and CDR2 is SNEGSKA in the germline V gene (reference sequence). The CDR3 has 16 amino acids. CDR3 DNA: TGCAGTGCTAGTGTCTCGGCCAGGGTTAGGATGGATGAGCAGTTCTTC. It yields the protein CSASVSARVRMDEQFF.

At least ten counts were recorded for this clonotype. The chain combines TRBV4-2 with TRBJ2-3; no firm D call. The CDR3 is 14 residues long. V was pared by 0 bases and J by 0 bases, with 4 bases between. Germline V gene data show CDR1 as LGHNA and CDR2 as YNFKEQ. The CDR3, as DNA: TGTGCCAGCAGCCAAGATTCAAGCACAGATACGCAGTATTTT. This sequence encodes CASSQDSSTDTQYF.

A few counts support this clonotype. This rearrangement joins TRBV5-1 to TRBJ2-1; TRBD2 matches 13 bases. Germline V gene lookup returns CDR1 SGHRS and CDR2 YFSETQ. The CDR3 has 20 amino acids. V lost 4 bases to trimming and J lost 7 bases; unmatched junction nucleotides: 20. The CDR3 bases are TGCGCCAGCAGCCCGCCCGGTTGGACTAGCGGGAGCTTAGGTAGGAATGAGCAGTTCTTC. Translated, it gives CASSPPGWTSGSLGRNEQFF.

This clonotype was recorded at least ten times. The chain links TRBV7-6 to TRBJ2-1; no clear D gene. This CDR3 spans 13 amino acids. V was trimmed by 9 bases and J by 8 bases, leaving 17 bases between them. Looked up from germline, CDR1 is SGHVS and CDR2 is FNYEAQ. The CDR3 DNA sequence: TGTGCCAGTTCCTTCCTTAGGGTACATGAGCAGTTCTTC. Protein product: CASSFLRVHEQFF.

This clonotype came up a few times. The chain combines TRBV6-5 with TRBJ2-1; 7 bases line up with TRBD2. Per the germline V gene, CDR1 is MNHEY and CDR2 is SVGAGI. The CDR3 consists of 15 residues. Trimming cost V 1 base and J 5 bases; bases outside gene matches: 5. The CDR3 DNA is TGTGCCAGCAGTTACTTAGCCCTAGCGGACAATGAGCAGTTCTTC. This encodes CASSYLALADNEQFF.

This clonotype has more than one count but fewer than ten. V gene TRBV12-3 or TRBV12-4 combines with J gene TRBJ2-1; weak D call: TRBD2 (5 bases). Trimming removed 5 bases at V and 4 bases at J, with 12 bases between. This CDR3 region has 14 residues. In DNA, the CDR3 is TGTGCCAGCAGTCCGCCGGGGAAGTACAATGAGCAGTTCTTC. This translates into CASSPPGKYNEQFF.

A few counts support this clonotype. The CDR3 loop is CATSDPGQHNEQFF. The CDR3, as DNA: TGTGCCACCAGTGATCCGGGACAGCACAATGAGCAGTTCTTC. V gene TRBV24-1 combines with J gene TRBJ2-1, with TRBD1 matching 7 bases. The junction had 3 bases not matched to a gene; V was cut back by 3 bases and J by 5 bases. This CDR3 is 14 amino acids long. Germline V gene lookup returns CDR1 KGHDR and CDR2 SFDVKD.

This rearrangement joins TRBV18 to TRBJ2-7, with 8 bases matching TRBD1. The CDR3 covers 14 residues. The trim removed 3 bases at V and 6 bases at J, leaving 7 bases unmatched. Looked up from germline, CDR1 is KGHSH and CDR2 is LQKENI. CDR3 DNA sequence: TGTGCCAGCTCACCCGTGGCAGGGGGCTTCGAGCAGTACTTC. This codes for CASSPVAGGFEQYF.

There are many counts of this clonotype. J is TRBJ2-2 and V is TRBV6-5; D perhaps matches TRBD2 (5 bases). With 5 bases removed from V and 2 bases from J, the gap between germline ends came to 18 bases. The CDR3 runs 17 residues. Germline V gene data show CDR1 as MNHEY and CDR2 as SVGAGI. The CDR3 spells CASSRRVVLFNTGELFF. CDR3 sequence (DNA): TGTGCCAGCAGTCGGCGGGTGGTCCTCTTTAACACCGGGGAGCTGTTTTTT.

This clonotype was counted many times. J is TRBJ2-1 and V is TRBV7-9, with a weak D call TRBD2 (5 bases). The V gene's germline CDR1 is SEHNR and CDR2 FQNEAQ (reference sequence). The CDR3 runs 13 residues. V was clipped by 7 bases and J by 4 bases, with 11 bases between them. This CDR3 is CASNVGGYNEQFF. CDR3 nucleotides: TGTGCCAGCAATGTTGGCGGGTACAATGAGCAGTTCTTC.

This clonotype came up a few times. The rearrangement uses TRBV29-1 and TRBJ2-7; TRBD1 aligns across 9 bases. This CDR3 comprises 14 residues. The J segment lost 3 bases and the V segment lost 2 bases, leaving 5 bases of the junction unmatched. In germline, CDR1 is SQVTM, CDR2 ANQGSEA. For the CDR3, the DNA is TGCAGCGTTGAATTCCGGGACAGGGACTACGAGCAGTACTTC. This translates into CSVEFRDRDYEQYF.

This rearrangement joins TRBV2 to TRBJ2-1; D remains unclear. The CDR3 loop spans 12 amino acids. V was trimmed by 1 base and J by 8 bases, leaving 6 bases between them. CDR1 and CDR2 from the germline V gene are SNHLY and FYNNEI. CDR3 DNA sequence: TGTGCCAGCAGTGAAGGGGTGGATGAGCAGTTCTTC. This encodes CASSEGVDEQFF.

This clonotype has only a few counts. The CDR3 sequence is CASSVGQGISLEQYF. The CDR3 coding sequence is TGCGCCAGCAGCGTGGGACAGGGGATCTCTCTCGAGCAGTACTTC. The V and J genes are TRBV5-1 and TRBJ2-7, with 10 positions matching TRBD1. The CDR3 is made up of 15 amino acids. Per germline, CDR1 SGHRS and CDR2 YFSETQ. V lost 4 bases, J lost 6 bases, and 10 bases stayed unmatched. The full variable domain, in which reference TRBV5-1 and TRBJ2-7 provide the parts outside the CDR3, is KAGVTQTPRYLIKTRGQQVTLSCSPISGHRSVSWYQQTPGQGLQFLFEYFSETQRNKGNFPGRFSGRQFSNSRSEMNVSTLELGDSALYLCASSVGQGISLEQYFGPGTRLTVT.

This chain connects TRBV3-1 to TRBJ2-1, with D possibly being TRBD2 (5 bases). Germline assignment: CDR1 LGHDT and CDR2 YNNKEL (reference sequence). With 3 bases removed from V and 7 bases from J, the gap between germline ends came to 7 bases. CDR3 size: 12 residues. CDR3 sequence (DNA): TGTGCCAGCAGCCACGGGATAAATGAGCAGTTCTTC. Translated, it gives CASSHGINEQFF.

This clonotype was counted at least ten times. The chain couples TRBV9 to TRBJ2-1; D might be TRBD2 (6 bases). Looked up from germline, CDR1 is SGDLS and CDR2 is YYNGEE. Trimming cost V 3 bases and J 0 bases, with 10 bases left between them. This CDR3 comprises 15 residues. The CDR3 DNA reads as TGTGCCAGCAGCGATAGCGGAAGCTCCTACAATGAGCAGTTCTTC. It yields the protein CASSDSGSSYNEQFF.

V is TRBV5-1 and J is TRBJ2-7; 9 nucleotides align to TRBD2. With 4 bases clipped from V and 1 base from J, the junction kept 6 bases outside the gene matches. The CDR3 contains 15 residues. The germline V gene encodes CDR1 SGHRS and CDR2 YFSETQ. As DNA, the CDR3 is TGCGCCAGCAGCATCAGACTAGCGGAGTCCTACGAGCAGTACTTC. Translation: CASSIRLAESYEQYF.

CDR3 sequence (DNA): TGCGCCAGCAGCCATTCGGTCAGGGTGTATGGTTCCGAGCAGTACTTC. It codes for CASSHSVRVYGSEQYF. This chain joins TRBV4-1 and TRBJ2-7; TRBD1 is a possible D gene (5 bases). This CDR3 contains 16 residues. The germline gives CDR1 MGHRA, CDR2 YSYEKL. The V gene lost 3 bases and the J gene lost 6 bases, with 21 bases spanning the gap.

The table lists this clonotype with a few counts. The rearrangement uses TRBV20-1 and TRBJ1-1, with 8 bases identical to TRBD1. The CDR3 spans 12 residues. In germline, CDR1 is DFQATT, CDR2 SNEGSKA (reference sequence). V trimming: 6 bases; J trimming: 11 bases; junction bases outside the gene matches: 11. The DNA of the CDR3 is TGCAGTGCCACCAGACAGGGGCCTCTGGCTTTCTTT. The encoded protein is CSATRQGPLAFF.

The sample holds a few counts of this clonotype. V usage is TRBV5-1 and J usage is TRBJ2-6, with TRBD1 matching over 10 bases. CDR1 is SGHRS and CDR2 is YFSETQ in the germline V gene. CDR3 length: 17 residues. With 4 bases clipped from V and 3 bases from J, the junction kept 7 bases outside the gene matches. CDR3 sequence (DNA): TGCGCCAGCAGCCTAGGAGACAGGGGGCTTGGGGCCAACGTCCTGACTTTC. Residues: CASSLGDRGLGANVLTF.

Here the CDR3 reads CASSSDRESYEQYF. The CDR3, as DNA: TGTGCCAGCAGCTCGGACAGGGAGTCCTACGAGCAGTACTTC. This sequence joins TRBV7-9 and TRBJ2-7, with 8 bases matching TRBD1. The CDR3 contains 14 residues. Per germline, CDR1 SEHNR and CDR2 FQNEAQ (reference sequence). After removal of 4 bases from V and 1 base from J, the junction contained 3 bases not matched to a gene.

This clonotype was seen more than once but under ten times. This chain joins TRBV6-5 and TRBJ1-1; TRBD1 matches 7 bases. Per the germline V gene, CDR1 is MNHEY and CDR2 is SVGAGI. There are 15 residues in the CDR3. The V segment lost 5 bases and the J segment 6 bases; nucleotides outside the gene matches: 12. In nucleotides, the CDR3 is TGTGCCAGCAGTCCTTTGACAGGGTTGGTCCCTGAAGCTTTCTTT. Amino acids: CASSPLTGLVPEAFF.

This clonotype was recorded a few times. The rearrangement links TRBV12-3 or TRBV12-4 to TRBJ2-3, with 7 positions matching TRBD1. The CDR3 length is 13 residues. V lost 6 bases and J lost 2; bases outside the gene matches: 2. In DNA form, the CDR3 reads TGTGCCAGCAGACAGGGGCCCACAGATACGCAGTATTTT. This codes for CASRQGPTDTQYF.

This clonotype has at least ten counts. This rearrangement joins TRBV6-4 to TRBJ2-1; TRBD2 matches 14 bases. Per the germline V gene, CDR1 is MRHNA and CDR2 is SNTAGT. The CDR3 length is 16 residues. Trimming took 0 bases from V and 6 from J; bases not matched to a gene: 1. CDR3 region: CASSDSGTSGSNEQFF. DNA of the CDR3: TGTGCCAGCAGTGACTCGGGGACTAGCGGGAGCAATGAGCAGTTCTTC.

The rearrangement joins TRBV11-2 to TRBJ2-2; tentatively, D is TRBD1 (6 bases). The germline V gene encodes CDR1 SGHAT and CDR2 FQNNGV. The CDR3 has 19 residues. Trimming took 5 bases from V and 1 from J, leaving 23 bases between them. This CDR3 is CASSHGWLGDKVNTGELFF. In nucleotides, the CDR3 is TGTGCCAGCAGCCACGGGTGGTTAGGGGACAAAGTGAACACCGGGGAGCTGTTTTTT.

CDR3 sequence reads: CASSPTGQGTGELFF. The CDR3 DNA reads TGTGCCAGCAGCCCCACGGGACAGGGAACCGGGGAGCTGTTTTTT. V gene TRBV6-1 combines with J gene TRBJ2-2; 9 bases are shared with TRBD1. The J segment lost 5 bases and the V segment lost 6 bases, leaving 7 bases of the junction unmatched. Germline V gene sequence: CDR1 MNHNS, CDR2 SASEGT. The CDR3 extends over 15 amino acids.

This clonotype was recorded many times. The CDR3 DNA is TGCAGCGTTGAAGATAGGCTAGCCACCTACAATGAGCAGTTCTTC. It is translated as CSVEDRLATYNEQFF. The chain is built from TRBV29-1 and TRBJ2-1; D possibly corresponds to TRBD2 (5 bases). Deletions cut 0 bases from V and 2 bases from J, with 11 bases between. This CDR3 comprises 15 residues. Per germline, CDR1 SQVTM and CDR2 ANQGSEA.

This clonotype was detected many times. The CDR3 DNA sequence: TGCGCCAGCAGCCAAGACTGGAGGGAATACAATGAGCAGTTCTTC. This gives the protein CASSQDWREYNEQFF. V usage is TRBV4-3 and J usage is TRBJ2-1, with D perhaps matching TRBD2 (6 bases). The CDR3 consists of 15 residues. The germline CDR1 and CDR2 sequences are LGHNA and YSLEER. Between the trimmed V and J ends, which lost 0 bases and 4 bases, there was a span of 10 bases.

The V and J genes are TRBV27 and TRBJ2-7, with 7 bases identical to TRBD2. Germline V gene lookup returns CDR1 MNHEY and CDR2 SMNVEV (reference sequence). The V segment lost 7 bases and the J segment 3 bases; nucleotides outside the gene matches: 3. This CDR3 contains 12 residues. This chain's CDR3 is CASMGGSYEQYF. Written as DNA, the CDR3 is TGTGCCAGCATGGGCGGGAGCTACGAGCAGTACTTC.